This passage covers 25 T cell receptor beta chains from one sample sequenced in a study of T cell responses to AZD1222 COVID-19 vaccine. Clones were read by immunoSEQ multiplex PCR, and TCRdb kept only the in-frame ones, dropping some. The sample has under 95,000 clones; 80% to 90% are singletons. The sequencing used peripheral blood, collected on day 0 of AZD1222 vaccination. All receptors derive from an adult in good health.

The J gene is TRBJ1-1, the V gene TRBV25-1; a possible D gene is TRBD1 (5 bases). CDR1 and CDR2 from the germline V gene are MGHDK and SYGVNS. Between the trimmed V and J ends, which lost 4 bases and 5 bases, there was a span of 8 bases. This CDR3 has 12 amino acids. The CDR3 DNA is TGTGCCAGCAGTGGGGGGAGTACTGAAGCTTTCTTT. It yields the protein CASSGGSTEAFF. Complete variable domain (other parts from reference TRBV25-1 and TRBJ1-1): EADIYQTPRYLVIGTGKKITLECSQTMGHDKMYWYQQDPGMELHLIHYSYGVNSTEKGDLSSESTVSRIRTEHFPLTLESARPSHTSQYLCASSGGSTEAFFGQGTRLTVV.

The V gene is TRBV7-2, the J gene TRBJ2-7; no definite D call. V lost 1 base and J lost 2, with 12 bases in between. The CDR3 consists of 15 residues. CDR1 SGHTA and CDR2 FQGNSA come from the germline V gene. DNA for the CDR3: TGTGCCAGCAGCTTAGGAGAGATACCTACCTACGAGCAGTACTTC. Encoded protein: CASSLGEIPTYEQYF.

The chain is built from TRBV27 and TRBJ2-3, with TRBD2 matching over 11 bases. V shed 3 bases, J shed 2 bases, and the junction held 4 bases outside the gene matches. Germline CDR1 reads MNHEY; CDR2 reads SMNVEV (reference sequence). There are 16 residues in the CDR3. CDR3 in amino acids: CASSFLAGGYTDTQYF. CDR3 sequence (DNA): TGTGCCAGCAGTTTTCTAGCGGGAGGCTACACAGATACGCAGTATTTT.

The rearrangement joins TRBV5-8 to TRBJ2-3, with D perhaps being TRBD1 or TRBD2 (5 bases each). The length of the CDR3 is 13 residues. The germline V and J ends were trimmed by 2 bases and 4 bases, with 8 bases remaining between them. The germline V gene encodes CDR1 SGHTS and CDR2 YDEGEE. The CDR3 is CASSFLGADTQYF. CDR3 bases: TGTGCCAGCAGCTTCTTGGGGGCAGATACGCAGTATTTT.

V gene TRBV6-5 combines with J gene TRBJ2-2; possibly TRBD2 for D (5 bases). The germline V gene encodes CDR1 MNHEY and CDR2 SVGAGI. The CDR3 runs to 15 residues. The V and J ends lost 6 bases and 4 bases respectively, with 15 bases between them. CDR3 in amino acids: CASRPPGDATGELFF. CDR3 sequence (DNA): TGTGCCAGCAGGCCCCCCGGGGATGCCACCGGGGAGCTGTTTTTT.

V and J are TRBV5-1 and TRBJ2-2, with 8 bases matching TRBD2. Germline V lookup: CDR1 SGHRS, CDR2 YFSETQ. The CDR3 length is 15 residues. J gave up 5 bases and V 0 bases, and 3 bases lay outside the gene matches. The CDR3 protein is CASSLDLAGTGELFF. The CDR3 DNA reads TGCGCCAGCAGCTTGGATTTAGCGGGAACCGGGGAGCTGTTTTTT.

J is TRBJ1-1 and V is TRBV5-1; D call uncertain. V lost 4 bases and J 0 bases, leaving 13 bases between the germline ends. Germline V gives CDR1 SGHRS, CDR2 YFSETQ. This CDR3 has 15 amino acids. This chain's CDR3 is CASSPSGSMNTEAFF. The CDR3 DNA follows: TGCGCCAGCAGCCCGAGTGGAAGCATGAACACTGAAGCTTTCTTT.

The CDR3 sequence is CASSMTGEDQPQHF. The CDR3 nucleotides are TGTGCCAGCAGCATGACAGGGGAGGATCAGCCCCAGCATTTT. V gene TRBV11-3 combines with J gene TRBJ1-5, with 8 bases fitting TRBD1. Germline CDR1 and CDR2: SGHNT and YENEEA. V shed 5 bases and J 5 bases; nucleotides not matched to a gene: 5. CDR3 size: 14 residues.

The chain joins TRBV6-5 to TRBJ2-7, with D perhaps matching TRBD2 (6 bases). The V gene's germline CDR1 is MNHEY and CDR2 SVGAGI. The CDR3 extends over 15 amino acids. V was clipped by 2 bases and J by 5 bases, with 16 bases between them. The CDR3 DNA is TGTGCCAGCAGTTACGAAGACGGGGGTTGGGACGAGCAGTACTTC. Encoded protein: CASSYEDGGWDEQYF.

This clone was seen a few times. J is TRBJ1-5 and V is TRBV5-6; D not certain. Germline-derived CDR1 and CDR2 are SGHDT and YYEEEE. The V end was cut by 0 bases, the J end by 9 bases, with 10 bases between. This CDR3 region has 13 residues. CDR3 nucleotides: TGTGCCAGCAGCTTGGGGAGGGCTGCGCCCCAGCATTTT. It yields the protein CASSLGRAAPQHF.

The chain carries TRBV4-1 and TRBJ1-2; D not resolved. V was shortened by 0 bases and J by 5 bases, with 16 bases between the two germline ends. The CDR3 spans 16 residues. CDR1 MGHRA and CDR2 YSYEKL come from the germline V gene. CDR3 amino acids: CASSQELRALLYGYTF. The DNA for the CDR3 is TGCGCCAGCAGCCAAGAATTACGGGCCCTATTATATGGCTACACCTTC.

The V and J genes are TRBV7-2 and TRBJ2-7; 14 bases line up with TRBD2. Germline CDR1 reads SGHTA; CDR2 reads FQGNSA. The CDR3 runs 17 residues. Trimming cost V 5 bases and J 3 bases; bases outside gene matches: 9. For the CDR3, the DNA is TGTGCCAGCAGCGGCGGGACTAGCGGGGGACAACGCTACGAGCAGTACTTC. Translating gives CASSGGTSGGQRYEQYF.

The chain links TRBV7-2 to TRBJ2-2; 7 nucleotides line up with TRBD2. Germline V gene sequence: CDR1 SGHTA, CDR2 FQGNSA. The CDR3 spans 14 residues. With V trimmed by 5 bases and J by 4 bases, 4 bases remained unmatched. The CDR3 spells CASSGDYSTGELFF. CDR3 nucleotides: TGTGCCAGCAGCGGGGACTACTCCACCGGGGAGCTGTTTTTT. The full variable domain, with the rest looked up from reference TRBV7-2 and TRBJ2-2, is GAGVSQSPSNKVTEKGKDVELRCDPISGHTALYWYRQSLGQGLEFLIYFQGNSAPDKSGLPSDRFSAERTGGSVSTLTIQRTQQEDSAVYLCASSGDYSTGELFFGEGSRLTVL.

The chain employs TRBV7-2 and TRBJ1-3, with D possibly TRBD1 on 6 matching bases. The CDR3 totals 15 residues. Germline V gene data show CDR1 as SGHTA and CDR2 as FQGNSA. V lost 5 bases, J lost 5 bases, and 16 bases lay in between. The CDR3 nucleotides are TGTGCCAGCAGCCCAGCGGGACACCTTCGAAACACCATATATTTT. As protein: CASSPAGHLRNTIYF.

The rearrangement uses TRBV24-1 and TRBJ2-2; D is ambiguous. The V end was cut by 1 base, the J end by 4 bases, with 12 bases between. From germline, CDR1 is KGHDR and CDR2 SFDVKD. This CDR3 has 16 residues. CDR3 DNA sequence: TGTGCCACCAGTGATTTAGGCGGAGTTCGCACCGGGGAGCTGTTTTTT. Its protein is CATSDLGGVRTGELFF.

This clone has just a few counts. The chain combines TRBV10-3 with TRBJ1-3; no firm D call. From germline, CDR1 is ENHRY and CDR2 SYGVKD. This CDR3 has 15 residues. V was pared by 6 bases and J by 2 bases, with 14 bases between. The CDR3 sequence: CAISTIRSAGNTIYF. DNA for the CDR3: TGTGCCATCAGCACTATTCGATCAGCTGGAAACACCATATATTTT.

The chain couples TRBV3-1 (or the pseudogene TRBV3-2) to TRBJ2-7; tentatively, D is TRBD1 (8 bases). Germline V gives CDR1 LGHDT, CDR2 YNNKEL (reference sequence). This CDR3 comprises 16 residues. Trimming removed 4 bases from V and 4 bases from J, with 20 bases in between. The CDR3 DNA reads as TGTGCCAGCAGCCTGCGGGGGCAGGGGGCCCCTTACGAGCAGTACTTC. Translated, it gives CASSLRGQGAPYEQYF.

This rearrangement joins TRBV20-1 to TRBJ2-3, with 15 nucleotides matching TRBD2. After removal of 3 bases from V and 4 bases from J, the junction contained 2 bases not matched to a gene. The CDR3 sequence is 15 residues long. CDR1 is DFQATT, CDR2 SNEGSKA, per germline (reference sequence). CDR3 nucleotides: TGCAGTGCTAGTGGACTAGCGGGAGGGCCAGATACGCAGTATTTT. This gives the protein CSASGLAGGPDTQYF.

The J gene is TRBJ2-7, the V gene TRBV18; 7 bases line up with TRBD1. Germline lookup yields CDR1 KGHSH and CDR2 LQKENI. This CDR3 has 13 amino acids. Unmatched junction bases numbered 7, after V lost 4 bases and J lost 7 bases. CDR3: CASSRDSSGEQYF. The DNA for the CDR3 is TGTGCCAGCTCACGGGACAGCTCGGGGGAGCAGTACTTC.

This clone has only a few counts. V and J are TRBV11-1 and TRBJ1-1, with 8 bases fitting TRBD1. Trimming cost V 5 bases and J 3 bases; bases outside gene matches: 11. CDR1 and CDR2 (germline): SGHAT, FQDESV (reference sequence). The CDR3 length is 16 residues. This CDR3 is CASSHYGTGRDTEAFF. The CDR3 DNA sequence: TGTGCCAGCAGCCACTACGGGACAGGTCGGGACACTGAAGCTTTCTTT.

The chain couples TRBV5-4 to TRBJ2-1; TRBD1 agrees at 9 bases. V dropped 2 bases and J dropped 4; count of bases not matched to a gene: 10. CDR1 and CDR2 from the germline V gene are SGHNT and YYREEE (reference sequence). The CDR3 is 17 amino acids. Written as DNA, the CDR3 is TGTGCCAGCAGCTTCGGGACAGGGTTTATTGTGTACAATGAGCAGTTCTTC. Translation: CASSFGTGFIVYNEQFF.

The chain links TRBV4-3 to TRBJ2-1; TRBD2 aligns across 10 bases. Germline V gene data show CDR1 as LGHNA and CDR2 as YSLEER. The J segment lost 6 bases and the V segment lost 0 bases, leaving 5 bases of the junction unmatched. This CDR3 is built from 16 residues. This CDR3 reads CASSQDWTSGFNEQFF. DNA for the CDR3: TGCGCCAGCAGCCAAGATTGGACTAGCGGTTTCAATGAGCAGTTCTTC.

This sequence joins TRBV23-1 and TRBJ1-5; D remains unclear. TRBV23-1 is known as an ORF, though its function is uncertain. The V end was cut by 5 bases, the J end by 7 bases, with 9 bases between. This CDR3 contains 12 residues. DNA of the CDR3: TGCGCCAGCAGTTTCGAGGGACAGCCCCAGCATTTT. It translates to CASSFEGQPQHF.

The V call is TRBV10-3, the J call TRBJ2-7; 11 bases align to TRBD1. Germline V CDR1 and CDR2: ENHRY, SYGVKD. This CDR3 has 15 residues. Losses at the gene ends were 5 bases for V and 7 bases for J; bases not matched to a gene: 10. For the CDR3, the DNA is TGTGCCATCAGTCTCGGACAGGGGGCCAAACCGGAGCAGTACTTC. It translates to CAISLGQGAKPEQYF.

The CDR3 loop is CATSRSTSGRGNEQFF. CDR3 nucleotides: TGTGCCACCAGCAGGTCGACTAGCGGGAGGGGTAATGAGCAGTTCTTC. The chain couples TRBV15 to TRBJ2-1; the match to TRBD2 covers 14 bases. V was clipped by 3 bases and J by 7 bases; unmatched bases: 5. Germline CDR1 reads LNHNV; CDR2 reads YYDKDF (reference sequence). There are 16 residues in the CDR3.